These 32 T cell receptor beta chains share one sample of origin, sequenced in a study of blood T cell repertoires in COVID-19. Clones were read by immunoSEQ multiplex PCR, and TCRdb kept only the in-frame ones, dropping some. The data contain fewer than 200,000 clones, around 82% of them singletons. Sequencing was done on a sample of peripheral blood. The receptors shown here come from a man between 60 and 75 years old who had recovered from COVID-19.

The chain joins TRBV7-2 to TRBJ1-6; D gene unclear. CDR1 is SGHTA, CDR2 FQGNSA, per germline. V gave up 2 bases and J gave up 10 bases, with 6 bases separating them. The CDR3 is 12 amino acids. This CDR3 reads CASSLSISPLHF. The CDR3 DNA sequence: TGTGCCAGCAGCTTATCCATCTCACCCCTCCACTTT.

The J gene is TRBJ1-1, the V gene TRBV7-2; 9 positions match TRBD1. CDR1 and CDR2 from the germline V gene are SGHTA and FQGNSA. J gave up 7 bases and V 7 bases, and 10 bases lay outside the gene matches. This CDR3 is 14 amino acids long. The CDR3 coding sequence is TGTGCCAGCACGGACGGACAGGGGCTAAATGAAGCTTTCTTT. Encoded protein: CASTDGQGLNEAFF.

J is TRBJ1-1 and V is TRBV19; D is unclear. V shed 1 base and J shed 3 bases, with 9 bases lying between them. This CDR3 contains 14 residues. Per the germline V gene, CDR1 is LNHDA and CDR2 is SQIVND (reference sequence). CDR3 region: CASSIGRRDTEAFF. The CDR3 nucleotides read TGTGCCAGTAGTATAGGGCGGCGGGACACTGAAGCTTTCTTT.

The chain is built from TRBV7-8 and TRBJ1-6, with 8 positions matching TRBD1. This CDR3 is 16 amino acids long. The ends lost 4 bases at V and 5 bases at J; junction bases unmatched: 7. Germline CDR1 SGHVS, CDR2 FQNEAQ. For the CDR3, the DNA is TGTGCCAGCAGCTCGCCGACAGGGGACCATAATTCACCCCTCCACTTT. It encodes CASSSPTGDHNSPLHF.

V gene TRBV11-2 combines with J gene TRBJ2-6; D might be TRBD2 (5 bases). Germline CDR1 and CDR2: SGHAT and FQNNGV. Trimming took off 4 bases at V and 2 bases at J, with 9 bases between the two ends. CDR3 size: 15 residues. The DNA of the CDR3 is TGTGCCAGCAGCTCCCGGGGTGCTGGGGCCAACGTCCTGACTTTC. This codes for CASSSRGAGANVLTF.

V and J are TRBV19 and TRBJ1-5, with no clear D. The ends were cut back, 3 bases at V and 2 bases at J, with 8 bases in the middle. From germline, CDR1 is LNHDA and CDR2 SQIVND (reference sequence). This CDR3 contains 14 residues. The CDR3 reads CASSIIFGNQPQHF. The CDR3, as DNA: TGTGCCAGTAGTATTATATTCGGCAATCAGCCCCAGCATTTT. Supplemented by reference TRBV19 and TRBJ1-5, the full variable domain reads DGGITQSPKYLFRKEGQNVTLSCEQNLNHDAMYWYRQDPGQGLRLIYYSQIVNDFQKGDIAEGYSVSREKKESFPLTVTSAQKNPTAFYLCASSIIFGNQPQHFGDGTRLSIL.

The chain carries TRBV6-5 and TRBJ1-2; no reliable D call. Germline lookup yields CDR1 MNHEY and CDR2 SVGAGI. Trimming cost V 2 bases and J 4 bases, with 5 bases left between them. The length of the CDR3 is 12 residues. CDR3 in DNA: TGTGCCAGCAGTTACGGCGGCTATGGCTACACCTTC. It specifies CASSYGGYGYTF.

V and J are TRBV27 and TRBJ2-2; 7 bases match TRBD1. This CDR3 spans 17 amino acids. Germline V gene data show CDR1 as MNHEY and CDR2 as SMNVEV (reference sequence). Unmatched junction bases numbered 12, after V lost 5 bases and J lost 3 bases. CDR3 loop: CASSPLDRFSDTGELFF. CDR3 DNA: TGTGCCAGCAGTCCATTGGACAGGTTCAGCGACACCGGGGAGCTGTTTTTT.

The chain recombines TRBV30 with TRBJ1-1; D possibly corresponds to TRBD1 (5 bases). V was clipped by 1 base and J by 8 bases, with 23 bases between them. In germline, CDR1 is GTSNPN, CDR2 SVGIG (reference sequence). The CDR3 is 16 amino acids. Written as DNA, the CDR3 is TGTGCCTGGAGTGACCCCAGGGTCGCCCGGGTATTCGAAGCTTTCTTT. It codes for CAWSDPRVARVFEAFF.

This clone was counted once. The rearrangement links TRBV7-2 to TRBJ2-7; D perhaps matches TRBD2 (6 bases). V dropped 1 base and J dropped 4 bases, with 11 bases sitting between them. Per germline, CDR1 SGHTA and CDR2 FQGNSA. The CDR3 has 14 residues. The DNA of the CDR3 is TGTGCCAGCAGCTTAGTAGTGGGGAGGTACGAGCAGTACTTC. Translating it yields CASSLVVGRYEQYF.

The chain is built from TRBV25-1 and TRBJ1-4, with D possibly TRBD1 on 5 matching bases. CDR1 and CDR2 (germline): MGHDK, SYGVNS. The CDR3 is made up of 12 amino acids. Trimming left V 3 bases short and J 12 bases short, with 11 bases between. The CDR3 loop reads CASSDLAGELFF. In DNA, the CDR3 is TGTGCCAGCAGTGACCTGGCGGGGGAACTGTTTTTT.

Here the CDR3 reads CASSPLDRVGTEAFF. DNA of the CDR3: TGTGCCAGCTCACCTCTAGACAGGGTGGGCACTGAAGCTTTCTTT. The V and J genes are TRBV18 and TRBJ1-1; 7 nucleotides line up with TRBD1. With V trimmed by 3 bases and J by 4 bases, 8 bases remained unmatched. This CDR3 has 15 amino acids. CDR1 and CDR2 (germline): KGHSH, LQKENI.

The rearrangement links TRBV24-1 to TRBJ2-5; 8 bases align to TRBD2. CDR1 is KGHDR and CDR2 is SFDVKD in the germline V gene. This CDR3 comprises 14 residues. Losses at the gene ends were 5 bases for V and 7 bases for J; bases not matched to a gene: 8. CDR3 sequence: CATSGPGLGGTQYF. The CDR3 DNA is TGTGCCACCAGTGGACCGGGACTAGGGGGGACCCAGTACTTC.

This sequence joins TRBV7-2 and TRBJ1-2; no clear D. Germline loops: CDR1 SGHTA, CDR2 FQGNSA. There are 14 residues in the CDR3. Trimming pared 5 bases from V and 6 bases from J, leaving 16 bases between. The CDR3, as DNA: TGTGCCAGCAGCCCCTCGGGGTCCTATGATGGCTACACCTTC. Its translation is CASSPSGSYDGYTF. Variable domain in full (rest from reference TRBV7-2 and TRBJ1-2): GAGVSQSPSNKVTEKGKDVELRCDPISGHTALYWYRQSLGQGLEFLIYFQGNSAPDKSGLPSDRFSAERTGGSVSTLTIQRTQQEDSAVYLCASSPSGSYDGYTFGSGTRLTVV.

The chain links TRBV24-1 to TRBJ2-2; TRBD2 matches 8 bases. This CDR3 has 15 amino acids. The germline V gene has CDR1 KGHDR and CDR2 SFDVKD. J was trimmed by 5 bases and V by 3 bases; bases with no gene match: 4. CDR3 in DNA: TGTGCCACCAGTGATCCGGGGGGGGCGACCGGGGAGCTGTTTTTT. Translated, it gives CATSDPGGATGELFF.

This clone turned up a few times. The sample has other DNA sequences that encode this CDR3 too. The V and J genes are TRBV2 and TRBJ2-1; a weak D match, TRBD1 (6 bases). Trimming took 3 bases from V and 3 from J, leaving 9 bases between them. This CDR3 is 14 amino acids long. CDR1 SNHLY and CDR2 FYNNEI come from the germline V gene. For the CDR3, the DNA is TGTGCCAGCAGTGACAGGGGAGACTACAATGAGCAGTTCTTC. It translates to CASSDRGDYNEQFF.

The CDR3 region has the DNA TGTGCCACCAGAGCGGAGTTCAAGAGCTCTGGAAACACCATATATTTT. It yields the protein CATRAEFKSSGNTIYF. The chain is built from TRBV24-1 and TRBJ1-3, with D uncertain. The CDR3 covers 16 residues. Trimming took 7 bases from V and 0 from J, leaving 15 bases between them. Germline CDR1 is KGHDR and CDR2 is SFDVKD.

The rearrangement joins TRBV9 to TRBJ1-3; weak D call: TRBD1 (6 bases). The CDR3 runs 12 residues. CDR1 and CDR2 (germline): SGDLS, YYNGEE. The V and J ends lost 5 bases and 7 bases respectively, with 10 bases between them. The CDR3 spells CASRDTGNTIYF. As DNA, the CDR3 is TGTGCCAGCAGAGATACAGGGAACACCATATATTTT. Looking up the rest from reference TRBV9 and TRBJ1-3 gives the full variable domain: DSGVTQTPKHLITATGQRVTLRCSPRSGDLSVYWYQQSLDQGLQFLIQYYNGEERAKGNILERFSAQQFPDLHSELNLSSLELGDSALYFCASRDTGNTIYFGEGSWLTVV.

This clone has more than one count but fewer than ten. The J gene is TRBJ1-1, the V gene TRBV23-1; D gene unclear. TRBV23-1 is an ORF for which the function is uncertain. Trimming left V 4 bases short and J 1 base short, with 10 bases between. CDR3 size: 14 residues. CDR3 sequence reads: CASSRGWGNTEAFF. The CDR3 bases are TGCGCCAGCAGTCGCGGGTGGGGGAACACTGAAGCTTTCTTT.

V usage is TRBV4-1 and J usage is TRBJ1-5; 7 positions agree with TRBD1. CDR3 size: 19 residues. The germline V gene has CDR1 MGHRA and CDR2 YSYEKL. V shed 3 bases, J shed 0 bases, and the junction held 14 bases outside the gene matches. The CDR3 DNA reads as TGCGCCAGCAGCCAGGACCGGGACAGCTATACTTATAGCAATCAGCCCCAGCATTTT. It codes for CASSQDRDSYTYSNQPQHF.

The rearrangement links TRBV21-1 to TRBJ2-5; the listed D gene, TRBD2, was not tested against the DNA. TRBV21-1 is an annotated pseudogene. This CDR3 is 17 amino acids long. The CDR3 reads CASSVGTSGGFQETQYF. The CDR3 region has the DNA TGTGCCAGCAGCGTCGGGACTAGCGGGGGGTTCCAAGAGACCCAGTACTTC.

The rearrangement links TRBV19 to TRBJ1-1; maybe TRBD1 (6 bases). The CDR3 totals 12 residues. Germline V CDR1 and CDR2: LNHDA, SQIVND (reference sequence). Between the trimmed V and J ends, which lost 3 bases and 8 bases, there was a span of 10 bases. The CDR3 sequence is CASSILDREAFF. The CDR3 DNA is TGTGCCAGTAGTATTTTGGACAGAGAAGCTTTCTTT.

The gene calls are TRBV30 and TRBJ2-1, with 10 bases matching TRBD2. CDR3 length: 14 amino acids. Germline V CDR1 and CDR2: GTSNPN, SVGIG (reference sequence). The CDR3 spells CAATAGGQGNEQFF. The CDR3 coding sequence is TGTGCGGCAACAGCGGGGGGGCAAGGTAATGAGCAGTTCTTC.

This clone was picked up a small number of times. The V call is TRBV18, the J call TRBJ2-7, with 8 bases lining up with TRBD2. The CDR3 is made up of 15 amino acids. The germline V gene encodes CDR1 KGHSH and CDR2 LQKENI. V gave up 3 bases and J gave up 6 bases; unmatched junction bases: 10. CDR3 region: CASSPVSGGFSEQYF. DNA for the CDR3: TGTGCCAGCTCACCCGTCAGCGGGGGTTTTTCCGAGCAGTACTTC.

The chain uses TRBV3-1 (or the pseudogene TRBV3-2) and TRBJ2-1; D is undetermined. The V and J ends lost 1 base and 6 bases respectively, with 7 bases between them. Per the germline V gene, CDR1 is LGHDT and CDR2 is YNNKEL (reference sequence). This CDR3 comprises 13 residues. The CDR3 loop reads CASSQGPINEQFF. The CDR3 DNA follows: TGTGCCAGCAGCCAAGGGCCCATCAATGAGCAGTTCTTC.

The table lists this clone with a few counts. The rearrangement links TRBV5-5 to TRBJ1-1, with 9 bases identical to TRBD1. J lost 0 bases, V lost 0 bases, and 0 bases had no gene match. The CDR3 is 15 residues long. CDR1 and CDR2 from the germline V gene are SGHKS and YYEKEE (reference sequence). The CDR3 reads CASSLGQGVNTEAFF. The CDR3, as DNA: TGTGCCAGCAGCTTGGGACAGGGGGTGAACACTGAAGCTTTCTTT.

This chain joins TRBV3-1 (or the pseudogene TRBV3-2) and TRBJ2-3, with D uncertain. The germline V gene encodes CDR1 LGHDT and CDR2 YNNKEL (reference sequence). V was cut by 5 bases and J by 1 base, with 10 bases left in between. This CDR3 spans 14 amino acids. CDR3: CASSGHVGTDTQYF. Written as DNA, the CDR3 is TGTGCCAGCAGCGGCCATGTCGGCACAGATACGCAGTATTTT.

V is TRBV7-9 and J is TRBJ2-3, with D possibly TRBD1 on 6 matching bases. V lost 7 bases and J lost 0, with 14 bases in between. CDR3 size: 15 residues. In germline, CDR1 is SEHNR, CDR2 FQNEAQ (reference sequence). The CDR3 reads CASTPQGSSTDTQYF. CDR3 DNA: TGTGCCAGCACGCCACAGGGCTCTAGCACAGATACGCAGTATTTT.

The rearrangement links TRBV5-1 to TRBJ1-1; 7 bases fit TRBD1. Germline V gives CDR1 SGHRS, CDR2 YFSETQ. With V trimmed by 5 bases and J by 9 bases, 7 bases remained unmatched. The CDR3 consists of 12 residues. In DNA form, the CDR3 reads TGCGCCAGCAGACCCGACAGGGACCAAGCTTTCTTT. It translates to CASRPDRDQAFF.

The chain couples TRBV6-5 to TRBJ2-2; D not certain. The length of the CDR3 is 15 residues. The germline CDR1 and CDR2 sequences are MNHEY and SVGAGI. Between the trimmed V and J ends, which lost 5 bases and 3 bases, there was a span of 13 bases. This CDR3 is CASSPPAADTGELFF. The DNA of the CDR3 is TGTGCCAGCAGTCCCCCGGCGGCGGACACCGGGGAGCTGTTTTTT.

The chain recombines TRBV27 with TRBJ1-1; D gene uncertain. The germline V and J ends were trimmed by 1 base and 1 base, with 4 bases remaining between them. Germline V CDR1 and CDR2: MNHEY, SMNVEV (reference sequence). The CDR3 contains 13 residues. The CDR3 DNA reads as TGTGCCAGCAGTTTATTGGCGAACACTGAAGCTTTCTTT. Translating gives CASSLLANTEAFF.

The chain uses TRBV4-1 and TRBJ1-4; 7 nucleotides align to TRBD1. Germline V gene data show CDR1 as MGHRA and CDR2 as YSYEKL. The CDR3 sequence is 16 residues long. V dropped 4 bases and J dropped 4; count of bases not matched to a gene: 9. CDR3 protein: CASSLEGQGGNEKLFF. CDR3 nucleotide sequence: TGCGCCAGCAGCCTAGAAGGGCAGGGGGGTAATGAAAAACTGTTTTTT.